This T cell receptor beta chain was observed in a study of regulatory T cells in long-lasting Graves disease. Study results and caveats: Examination was confined to peripheral blood, excluding thyroid tissue.

This sample's time point: persistent/refractory GD, antithyroid drugs over 5 years with positive TRAb. The authors made the TCR library using RNA they extracted from PBMCs. This clonotype was recorded many times. Its antigen remains unknown. Trimming left V 4 bases short and J 1 base short, with 8 bases between. Looked up from germline, CDR1 is MDHEN and CDR2 is SYDVKM. CDR3 size: 14 residues. Relying on iRepertoire HTBI primers and Arm-PCR of CDR3 regions, the team built TCR beta libraries. TCRdb re-derived calls from the multiplex PCR reads in MiXCR, one entry per CDR3 protein. The repertoire consists of 600,000 to 800,000 distinct CDR3 sequences, with around 30% occurring once and the leading ten covering around 40%.

V usage is TRBV28 and J usage is TRBJ1-3; a possible D gene is TRBD1 (5 bases). This sequence originates from a female donor with Graves disease. The sequencing used peripheral blood mononuclear cells (PBMCs), collected when the disease was refractory, from a patient treated with antithyroid drugs. CDR3 bases: TGTGCCAGCAGTTCGGGGGGTTCTGGAAACACCATATATTTT. Amino acids: CASSSGGSGNTIYF.